Listed here are 27 T cell receptor beta chains from one sample, sequenced in a study of cytomegalovirus exposure and HLA in healthy donors. Profiled with immunoSEQ multiplex PCR; TCRdb holds only in-frame clones, not every one. The repertoire consists of under 200,000 clones, with about 96% occurring once and the leading ten covering 0.8% to 1%. Specimen: PBMCs. These receptors were taken from a woman between 18 and 29 years old in good health and CMV-seronegative.

The rearrangement joins TRBV18 to TRBJ2-5, with D possibly being TRBD2 (6 bases). Germline assignment: CDR1 KGHSH and CDR2 LQKENI. The CDR3 runs to 14 residues. Trimming shortened V by 1 base and J by 4 bases, and 10 bases separated the two germline ends. CDR3: CASSPRGARETQYF. CDR3 DNA sequence: TGTGCCAGCTCACCACGCGGGGCAAGAGAGACCCAGTACTTC.

This clone was recorded once. The chain is built from TRBV7-3 and TRBJ2-3, with TRBD2 identical over 11 bases. The ends lost 4 bases at V and 2 bases at J; junction bases unmatched: 11. CDR3 length: 18 amino acids. CDR1 SGHTA and CDR2 FQGTGA come from the germline V gene. CDR3 DNA: TGTGCCAGCAGCTCGGCTGCGTCTAGCGGGGGGTCCACAGATACGCAGTATTTT. Translation: CASSSAASSGGSTDTQYF.

This chain uses TRBV5-5 with TRBJ2-3; D is unclear. The CDR3 runs to 14 residues. Germline CDR1 and CDR2: SGHKS and YYEKEE (reference sequence). Deletions cut 0 bases from V and 1 base from J, with 6 bases between. CDR3 sequence (DNA): TGTGCCAGCAGCTTGGGTCCGGGCACAGATACGCAGTATTTT. Amino acid sequence: CASSLGPGTDTQYF.

J is TRBJ1-5 and V is TRBV27; 7 bases match TRBD1. The CDR3 contains 13 residues. Germline trimming cut 4 bases from V and 8 bases from J; bases unmatched to any gene: 5. Germline CDR1 is MNHEY and CDR2 is SMNVEV (reference sequence). This chain's CDR3 is CASSSTGLKPQHF. CDR3 bases: TGTGCCAGCAGTTCGACAGGGTTGAAGCCCCAGCATTTT.

This clone was seen a single time. The chain joins TRBV25-1 to TRBJ1-3; maybe TRBD1 (5 bases). CDR1 is MGHDK and CDR2 is SYGVNS in the germline V gene. The CDR3 totals 15 residues. V lost 5 bases and J 0 bases, leaving 11 bases between the germline ends. Here the CDR3 reads CASSPIDSSGNTIYF. CDR3 sequence (DNA): TGTGCCAGCAGTCCTATCGACAGCTCTGGAAACACCATATATTTT.

This chain connects TRBV14 to TRBJ1-2, with D maybe TRBD1 (6 bases). V was shortened by 2 bases and J by 7 bases, with 17 bases between the two germline ends. This CDR3 region has 15 residues. CDR1 and CDR2 from the germline V gene are SGHDN and FVKESK. The CDR3 DNA follows: TGTGCCAGCAGCCAAATAACAGGGAAAGGGTTTGGCTACACCTTC. Its protein is CASSQITGKGFGYTF. Filled out from reference TRBV14 and TRBJ1-2, the complete variable domain reads EAGVTQFPSHSVIEKGQTVTLRCDPISGHDNLYWYRRVMGKEIKFLLHFVKESKQDESGMPNNRFLAERTGGTYSTLKVQPAELEDSGVYFCASSQITGKGFGYTFGSGTRLTVV.

The count of this clone is one. The CDR3, as DNA: TGCAGCGTTGAAGTTGTTGGCTCAACTAATGAAAAACTGTTTTTT. As protein: CSVEVVGSTNEKLFF. The chain uses TRBV29-1 and TRBJ1-4; D is unclear. Trimming took off 1 base at V and 0 bases at J, with 9 bases between the two ends. The CDR3 loop spans 15 amino acids. From germline, CDR1 is SQVTM and CDR2 ANQGSEA. The full variable domain, rest sourced from reference TRBV29-1 and TRBJ1-4, is SAVISQKPSRDICQRGTSLTIQCQVDSQVTMMFWYRQQPGQSLTLIATANQGSEATYESGFVIDKFPISRPNLTFSTLTVSNMSPEDSSIYLCSVEVVGSTNEKLFFGSGTQLSVL.

The chain joins TRBV5-1 to TRBJ2-3; D remains unclear. This CDR3 region has 14 residues. From germline, CDR1 is SGHRS and CDR2 YFSETQ. Trimming shortened V by 3 bases and J by 2 bases, and 10 bases separated the two germline ends. The CDR3 sequence is CASSSRVNTDTQYF. The CDR3 DNA reads as TGCGCCAGCAGCTCCCGGGTGAACACAGATACGCAGTATTTT.

This rearrangement joins TRBV19 to TRBJ1-3; TRBD1 aligns across 9 bases. After removal of 5 bases from V and 8 bases from J, the junction contained 7 bases not matched to a gene. The germline CDR1 and CDR2 sequences are LNHDA and SQIVND (reference sequence). The CDR3 has 14 residues. The DNA of the CDR3 is TGTGCCAGTAGTGCGGGGACAGGGAGACACACCATATATTTT. It encodes CASSAGTGRHTIYF.

V gene TRBV6-1 combines with J gene TRBJ2-5; 8 nucleotides agree with TRBD1. The CDR3 length is 15 residues. Looked up from germline, CDR1 is MNHNS and CDR2 is SASEGT. Unmatched junction bases numbered 7, after V lost 5 bases and J lost 2 bases. The CDR3 region is CASSTGGGGQETQYF. In DNA, the CDR3 is TGTGCCAGCAGTACAGGGGGAGGAGGACAAGAGACCCAGTACTTC.

The chain links TRBV6-6 to TRBJ2-5, with D possibly matching TRBD1 (6 bases). Germline CDR1 and CDR2: MNHNY and SVGAGI (reference sequence). This CDR3 has 14 amino acids. Trimming took 6 bases from V and 1 from J, leaving 12 bases between them. The CDR3 spells CASRLQGRQETQYF. The DNA for the CDR3 is TGTGCCAGCAGACTACAGGGCCGCCAAGAGACCCAGTACTTC.

The CDR3 DNA follows: TGCGCCAGCAGCTTACCAGGGGAGGAGACCCAGTACTTC. Protein sequence: CASSLPGEETQYF. V and J are TRBV5-1 and TRBJ2-5; possible D gene TRBD1, 6 bases. The germline gives CDR1 SGHRS, CDR2 YFSETQ. This CDR3 is 13 amino acids long. The germline V and J ends were trimmed by 2 bases and 5 bases, with 10 bases remaining between them. Drawing the rest from reference TRBV5-1 and TRBJ2-5, the complete variable domain is KAGVTQTPRYLIKTRGQQVTLSCSPISGHRSVSWYQQTPGQGLQFLFEYFSETQRNKGNFPGRFSGRQFSNSRSEMNVSTLELGDSALYLCASSLPGEETQYFGPGTRLLVL.

CDR3 in DNA: TGTGCCACCAGCACCCCCGGGACTAGCGGTCAAGAGACCCAGTACTTC. This codes for CATSTPGTSGQETQYF. The V call is TRBV15, the J call TRBJ2-5; 11 nucleotides line up with TRBD2. The CDR3 spans 16 residues. Germline CDR1 reads LNHNV; CDR2 reads YYDKDF (reference sequence). V shed 4 bases, J shed 2 bases, and the junction held 6 bases outside the gene matches.

The V and J genes are TRBV10-2 and TRBJ2-1; 8 nucleotides align to TRBD1. CDR3 length equals 14 residues. Germline CDR1 and CDR2: WSHSY and SAAADI. After removal of 7 bases from V and 4 bases from J, the junction contained 6 bases not matched to a gene. This CDR3 reads CASILDRGYNEQFF. The DNA for the CDR3 is TGCGCCAGCATCCTCGACAGGGGTTACAATGAGCAGTTCTTC.

The chain uses TRBV7-8 and TRBJ1-5; perhaps TRBD1 as D (5 bases). Trimming left V 3 bases short and J 7 bases short, with 10 bases between. The CDR3 consists of 13 residues. Germline V gives CDR1 SGHVS, CDR2 FQNEAQ. The CDR3 region has the DNA TGTGCCAGCAGCTTTGGGGGGAACCAGCCCCAGCATTTT. It is translated as CASSFGGNQPQHF.

V usage is TRBV4-1 and J usage is TRBJ2-7; D gene uncertain. The CDR3 spans 13 residues. Germline loops: CDR1 MGHRA, CDR2 YSYEKL. V lost 0 bases to trimming and J lost 3 bases, with 6 bases between them. The CDR3 loop is CASSQDSVYEQYF. In DNA form, the CDR3 reads TGCGCCAGCAGCCAAGATTCCGTCTACGAGCAGTACTTC.

The V and J genes are TRBV4-1 and TRBJ1-4; 11 bases agree with TRBD1. Trimming took 2 bases from V and 4 from J; bases not matched to a gene: 18. The CDR3 contains 21 residues. Germline V gives CDR1 MGHRA, CDR2 YSYEKL. DNA for the CDR3: TGCGCCAGCAGCCAACGTGCGCGAGGGGGGACAGGGGGTACCAGTAATGAAAAACTGTTTTTT. Translation: CASSQRARGGTGGTSNEKLFF.

This chain joins TRBV10-3 and TRBJ2-7, with 7 bases aligning to TRBD2. Germline CDR1 and CDR2: ENHRY and SYGVKD. The CDR3 contains 14 residues. After removal of 6 bases from V and 6 bases from J, the junction contained 11 bases not matched to a gene. The CDR3 sequence: CAIRANGLVREQYF. The CDR3 DNA reads TGTGCCATCAGAGCAAACGGACTAGTTCGCGAGCAGTACTTC.

The gene calls are TRBV19 and TRBJ2-1, with D possibly matching TRBD2 (6 bases). Germline CDR1 and CDR2: LNHDA and SQIVND (reference sequence). Trimming pared 6 bases from V and 5 bases from J, leaving 20 bases between. The CDR3 extends over 16 amino acids. The CDR3 loop is CASRTSAGGPDNEQFF. DNA of the CDR3: TGTGCCAGTAGGACCTCTGCCGGGGGTCCCGACAATGAGCAGTTCTTC.

The rearrangement links TRBV2 to TRBJ2-1; D ambiguous. The CDR3 spans 14 residues. Germline CDR1 is SNHLY and CDR2 is FYNNEI. V was trimmed by 6 bases and J by 3 bases, leaving 12 bases between them. The CDR3 sequence: CASRLDGLYNEQFF. CDR3 nucleotide sequence: TGTGCCAGCAGGCTCGATGGGCTCTACAATGAGCAGTTCTTC. Full variable domain (remainder filled in from reference TRBV2 and TRBJ2-1): EPEVTQTPSHQVTQMGQEVILRCVPISNHLYFYWYRQILGQKVEFLVSFYNNEISEKSEIFDDQFSVERPDGSNFTLKIRSTKLEDSAMYFCASRLDGLYNEQFFGPGTRLTVL.

The chain combines TRBV5-6 with TRBJ2-4, with D possibly matching TRBD2 (5 bases). This CDR3 contains 18 residues. Germline V lookup: CDR1 SGHDT, CDR2 YYEEEE. The V end lost 2 bases, the J end lost 0 bases, and 18 bases lay between the germline ends. CDR3 sequence (DNA): TGTGCCAGCAGCTTTAACGGTCGGAGGACGCTAGCCAAAAACATTCAGTACTTC. Its protein is CASSFNGRRTLAKNIQYF.

The chain links TRBV5-6 to TRBJ2-3, with TRBD2 matching 8 bases. The J segment lost 0 bases and the V segment lost 0 bases, leaving 3 bases of the junction unmatched. The length of the CDR3 is 16 residues. Germline lookup yields CDR1 SGHDT and CDR2 YYEEEE. This CDR3 is CASSLGSGGSTDTQYF. CDR3 nucleotides: TGTGCCAGCAGCTTGGGCAGCGGGGGAAGCACAGATACGCAGTATTTT.

The chain links TRBV25-1 to TRBJ2-7; TRBD1 is a possible D gene (6 bases). Germline CDR1 is MGHDK and CDR2 is SYGVNS. The V and J ends lost 5 bases and 6 bases respectively, with 14 bases between them. The CDR3 has 13 residues. Here the CDR3 DNA reads TGTGCCAGCAGTAGAACAGGGTCGGCCGAGCAGTACTTC. It is translated as CASSRTGSAEQYF.

The V gene is TRBV27, the J gene TRBJ2-5, with 8 bases fitting TRBD2. J gave up 4 bases and V 6 bases, and 4 bases lay outside the gene matches. The V gene's germline CDR1 is MNHEY and CDR2 SMNVEV (reference sequence). The CDR3 has 13 residues. The CDR3 coding sequence is TGTGCCAGCAGCCCGGGAGGGGCAGAGACCCAGTACTTC. Translation: CASSPGGAETQYF.

This clone was recorded only once. Here the CDR3 reads CASSLTIAGSQETQYF. In nucleotides, the CDR3 is TGTGCCAGCAGCTTAACGATAGCAGGGTCCCAAGAGACCCAGTACTTC. The chain uses TRBV7-3 and TRBJ2-5; tentatively, D is TRBD1 (5 bases). V lost 0 bases to trimming and J lost 1 base, with 12 bases between them. Germline V gene sequence: CDR1 SGHTA, CDR2 FQGTGA. The CDR3 has 16 residues. The whole variable domain, remainder taken from reference TRBV7-3 and TRBJ2-5, is GAGVSQTPSNKVTEKGKYVELRCDPISGHTALYWYRQSLGQGPEFLIYFQGTGAADDSGLPNDRFFAVRPEGSVSTLKIQRTERGDSAVYLCASSLTIAGSQETQYFGPGTRLLVL.

The V and J genes are TRBV10-1 and TRBJ2-7; 9 nucleotides align to TRBD1. CDR3 length: 14 amino acids. In germline, CDR1 is WNHNN, CDR2 SYGVQD (reference sequence). The V gene end was trimmed by 10 bases and the J gene end by 5 bases; junction bases not matched to a gene: 12. In DNA form, the CDR3 reads TGCGCCACCACAGGTGACAGGGGGGTGCACGAGCAGTACTTC. Translating it yields CATTGDRGVHEQYF.

This clone was seen only a few times. J is TRBJ1-2 and V is TRBV2, with a tentative D call TRBD1 (5 bases). CDR1 is SNHLY, CDR2 FYNNEI, per germline. This CDR3 comprises 15 residues. V was shortened by 0 bases and J by 2 bases, with 10 bases between the two germline ends. Written as DNA, the CDR3 is TGTGCCAGCAGTGAAGCAGGGGCAGGGAACTATGGCTACACCTTC. Amino acid sequence: CASSEAGAGNYGYTF.